This entry lists 24 T cell receptor beta chains sequenced from one sample in a study of cytomegalovirus exposure and HLA in healthy donors. It was with 60 Vbeta and 13 Jbeta primers that the PCR ran. Here immunoSEQ multiplex PCR was the method, and the copy in TCRdb shows in-frame clones only, minus some. The sample totals tens of thousands of clones. Sequencing was performed on PBMCs. Receptors were obtained from a girl aged 10-17 years in good health and CMV-seropositive.

V is TRBV19 and J is TRBJ1-2; TRBD1 is a possible D gene (5 bases). V was pared by 5 bases and J by 7 bases, with 17 bases between. The CDR3 length is 14 residues. Germline-derived CDR1 and CDR2 are LNHDA and SQIVND (reference sequence). The CDR3 loop is CASSFFFQGGGYTF. CDR3 nucleotides: TGTGCCAGTAGTTTCTTCTTTCAGGGAGGTGGCTACACCTTC.

This sequence joins TRBV15 and TRBJ2-7; 8 bases align to TRBD1. The CDR3 totals 14 residues. Germline V gives CDR1 LNHNV, CDR2 YYDKDF (reference sequence). V was pared by 3 bases and J by 0 bases, with 1 base of the junction left unmatched. The CDR3 region is CATSRGQASYEQYF. The CDR3 nucleotides are TGTGCCACCAGCAGGGGACAGGCCTCCTACGAGCAGTACTTC.

The rearrangement uses TRBV5-1 and TRBJ1-1; 7 nucleotides line up with TRBD1. The V gene's germline CDR1 is SGHRS and CDR2 YFSETQ. The CDR3 is 15 residues long. The V gene end was trimmed by 4 bases and the J gene end by 2 bases; junction bases not matched to a gene: 8. The CDR3 DNA is TGCGCCAGCAGCCCTGGACAGGAAGATAACACTGAAGCTTTCTTT. This translates into CASSPGQEDNTEAFF.

DNA of the CDR3: TGCAGCGTTCGAAACAGGGTCCCGACAGATACGCAGTATTTT. Translating gives CSVRNRVPTDTQYF. The chain combines TRBV29-1 with TRBJ2-3, with D possibly matching TRBD1 (6 bases). The ends were cut back, 5 bases at V and 3 bases at J, with 15 bases in the middle. The CDR3 is 14 residues long. The germline V gene encodes CDR1 SQVTM and CDR2 ANQGSEA.

This chain uses TRBV5-6 with TRBJ1-2, with 9 bases that match TRBD1. CDR1 is SGHDT and CDR2 is YYEEEE in the germline V gene. With V trimmed by 3 bases and J by 8 bases, 14 bases remained unmatched. The CDR3 length is 16 residues. CDR3 loop: CASSYRTGEAVRGYTF. The CDR3 DNA sequence: TGTGCCAGCAGCTATCGGACAGGGGAGGCGGTTCGCGGCTACACCTTC.

The chain is built from TRBV13 and TRBJ2-1; 8 nucleotides match TRBD2. Per the germline V gene, CDR1 is PRHDT and CDR2 is FYEKMQ (reference sequence). V shed 3 bases, J shed 8 bases, and the junction held 9 bases outside the gene matches. The CDR3 runs to 15 residues. CDR3 DNA: TGTGCCAGCAGCTTCTTGTCCGGGGGGGCCGATGAGCAGTTCTTC. Amino acid sequence: CASSFLSGGADEQFF.

This rearrangement joins TRBV10-3 to TRBJ2-7, with D perhaps TRBD1 (6 bases). Looked up from germline, CDR1 is ENHRY and CDR2 is SYGVKD. V was pared by 10 bases and J by 3 bases, with 13 bases between. The CDR3 has 12 residues. The CDR3 spells CATSGQIYEQYF. CDR3 nucleotides: TGTGCCACGTCAGGACAGATCTACGAGCAGTACTTC.

V gene TRBV9 combines with J gene TRBJ2-3; 7 positions match TRBD2. CDR1 and CDR2 from the germline V gene are SGDLS and YYNGEE. The CDR3 has 16 amino acids. V dropped 0 bases and J dropped 4; count of bases not matched to a gene: 8. Here the CDR3 reads CASSVEEFGGADTQYF. Written as DNA, the CDR3 is TGTGCCAGCAGCGTAGAGGAATTTGGGGGGGCAGATACGCAGTATTTT.

The chain combines TRBV18 with TRBJ2-1; a possible D gene is TRBD1 (5 bases). CDR1 is KGHSH and CDR2 is LQKENI in the germline V gene. The CDR3 sequence is 16 residues long. Trimming pared 6 bases from V and 1 base from J, leaving 16 bases between. In DNA form, the CDR3 reads TGTGCCAGCTCTCAGCCAGGGCTCCGTTCCTACAATGAGCAGTTCTTC. Translated, it gives CASSQPGLRSYNEQFF.

The chain recombines TRBV5-6 with TRBJ2-3; TRBD2 agrees at 9 bases. The ends lost 2 bases at V and 9 bases at J; junction bases unmatched: 13. Germline loops: CDR1 SGHDT, CDR2 YYEEEE. The CDR3 has 16 amino acids. The CDR3 coding sequence is TGTGCCAGCAGCTTAGCTCTAGCGGGGAATCTCGGAACGCAGTATTTT. This encodes CASSLALAGNLGTQYF.

This rearrangement joins TRBV4-3 to TRBJ1-1, with no clear D. Germline assignment: CDR1 LGHNA and CDR2 YSLEER. Trimming took off 4 bases at V and 1 base at J, with 10 bases between the two ends. The CDR3 is 14 amino acids. CDR3 sequence (DNA): TGCGCCAGCAGCCCGGGTAGTGGGAACACTGAAGCTTTCTTT. This codes for CASSPGSGNTEAFF.

The chain recombines TRBV15 with TRBJ1-4, with D unresolved. The CDR3 runs 14 residues. Trimming left V 0 bases short and J 5 bases short, with 7 bases between. Germline V gene sequence: CDR1 LNHNV, CDR2 YYDKDF (reference sequence). This CDR3 reads CATSREGENEKLFF. In nucleotides, the CDR3 is TGTGCCACCAGCAGAGAGGGCGAGAATGAAAAACTGTTTTTT.

For the CDR3, the DNA is TGTGCCAGAAGCGACCGGGACAGCCAGCATTTT. Translation gives CARSDRDSQHF. The gene calls are TRBV28 and TRBJ1-5, with 7 bases matching TRBD1. This CDR3 is 11 amino acids long. J gave up 12 bases and V 9 bases, and 8 bases lay outside the gene matches. Germline-derived CDR1 and CDR2 are MDHEN and SYDVKM.

In DNA, the CDR3 is TGCGCCAGCAGCCTCCTAGCGGGGGTACACACAGATACGCAGTATTTT. Translated: CASSLLAGVHTDTQYF. The V call is TRBV5-1, the J call TRBJ2-3; 10 bases fit TRBD2. The germline gives CDR1 SGHRS, CDR2 YFSETQ. The CDR3 consists of 16 residues. Trimming took 4 bases from V and 2 from J; bases not matched to a gene: 7. The full variable domain, with the rest looked up from reference TRBV5-1 and TRBJ2-3, is KAGVTQTPRYLIKTRGQQVTLSCSPISGHRSVSWYQQTPGQGLQFLFEYFSETQRNKGNFPGRFSGRQFSNSRSEMNVSTLELGDSALYLCASSLLAGVHTDTQYFGPGTRLTVL.

The rearrangement joins TRBV5-5 to TRBJ1-2, with D possibly matching TRBD1 (6 bases). Looked up from germline, CDR1 is SGHKS and CDR2 is YYEKEE (reference sequence). This CDR3 contains 17 residues. The V gene lost 0 bases and the J gene lost 2 bases, with 17 bases spanning the gap. The CDR3 loop reads CASSLEGRGASNYGYTF. In DNA form, the CDR3 reads TGTGCCAGCAGCTTGGAGGGCAGGGGCGCCTCGAACTATGGCTACACCTTC.

The V call is TRBV4-3, the J call TRBJ1-2; TRBD1 matches 7 bases. Germline V gene data show CDR1 as LGHNA and CDR2 as YSLEER. This CDR3 region has 16 residues. The V gene end was trimmed by 4 bases and the J gene end by 2 bases; junction bases not matched to a gene: 10. The chain's CDR3 is CASSPDRALLNYGYTF. The CDR3, as DNA: TGCGCCAGCAGCCCCGACAGGGCTTTACTAAACTATGGCTACACCTTC.

The gene calls are TRBV19 and TRBJ1-6; 9 bases are a match to TRBD1. Germline CDR1 and CDR2: LNHDA and SQIVND (reference sequence). This CDR3 comprises 15 residues. Trimming cost V 5 bases and J 10 bases; bases outside gene matches: 9. This chain's CDR3 is CASSAPGTGPSPLHF. The CDR3 DNA follows: TGTGCCAGTAGTGCGCCCGGGACAGGGCCCTCACCCCTCCACTTT.

V and J are TRBV11-2 and TRBJ2-7; TRBD1 aligns across 7 bases. Losses at the gene ends were 1 base for V and 1 base for J; bases not matched to a gene: 1. The CDR3 is 14 residues long. CDR1 is SGHAT and CDR2 is FQNNGV in the germline V gene. The CDR3 DNA follows: TGTGCCAGCAGCTTAGGGGGACAGTCCTACGAGCAGTACTTC. The encoded protein is CASSLGGQSYEQYF.

This chain joins TRBV4-3 and TRBJ2-2; possible D gene TRBD2, 7 bases. Germline CDR1 reads LGHNA; CDR2 reads YSLEER. Trimming cost V 0 bases and J 11 bases, with 16 bases left between them. The CDR3 loop spans 15 amino acids. The CDR3 DNA follows: TGCGCCAGCAGCCAAGATTTGGGGGGGCTGAGCGAGCTGTTTTTT. Residues: CASSQDLGGLSELFF.

The CDR3 here is CASSQSPRGFSGNTIYF. CDR3 DNA sequence: TGCGCCAGCAGCCAAAGTCCCCGGGGGTTCTCTGGAAACACCATATATTTT. The chain uses TRBV4-3 and TRBJ1-3; weak D call: TRBD1 (5 bases). The CDR3 runs 17 residues. V was clipped by 2 bases and J by 0 bases, with 14 bases between them. Germline V CDR1 and CDR2: LGHNA, YSLEER.

The chain couples TRBV25-1 to TRBJ1-2; 7 bases are a match to TRBD1. The CDR3 covers 17 residues. The germline V gene encodes CDR1 MGHDK and CDR2 SYGVNS. The ends lost 9 bases at V and 3 bases at J; junction bases unmatched: 19. For the CDR3, the DNA is TGTGCCAGTCTAAGGCCGGGACAGCCCGTTGTCTACTATGGCTACACCTTC. Amino acids: CASLRPGQPVVYYGYTF.

The chain is built from TRBV4-3 and TRBJ2-1; D is undetermined. In germline, CDR1 is LGHNA, CDR2 YSLEER. Trimming pared 0 bases from V and 2 bases from J, leaving 11 bases between. This CDR3 contains 16 residues. The CDR3 is CASSQDLATPYNEQFF. The CDR3 bases are TGCGCCAGCAGCCAAGATTTGGCGACTCCCTACAATGAGCAGTTCTTC.

In DNA form, the CDR3 reads TGTGCCAGCAGCTTACCGGAGAGGGTTATCGGCTATGGCTACACCTTC. This sequence encodes CASSLPERVIGYGYTF. The chain joins TRBV7-9 to TRBJ1-2; D unresolved. There are 16 residues in the CDR3. V lost 2 bases to trimming and J lost 4 bases, with 17 bases between them. Germline CDR1 reads SEHNR; CDR2 reads FQNEAQ (reference sequence).

This chain links TRBV5-1 with TRBJ2-1, with 7 bases matching TRBD1. Losses at the gene ends were 3 bases for V and 7 bases for J; bases not matched to a gene: 7. This CDR3 has 14 residues. The V gene's germline CDR1 is SGHRS and CDR2 YFSETQ. The CDR3 region has the DNA TGCGCCAGCAGCTCCGGGACAGTAAAAAATGAGCAGTTCTTC. Amino acid sequence: CASSSGTVKNEQFF.